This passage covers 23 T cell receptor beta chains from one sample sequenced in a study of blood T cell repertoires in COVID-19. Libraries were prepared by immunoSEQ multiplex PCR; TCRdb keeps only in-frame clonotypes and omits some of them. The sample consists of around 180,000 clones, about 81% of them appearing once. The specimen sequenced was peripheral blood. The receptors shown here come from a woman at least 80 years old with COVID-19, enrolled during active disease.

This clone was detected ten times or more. This chain's CDR3 is CASSPRTSGGNSYEQYF. CDR3 DNA: TGTGCCAGCAGCCCTAGGACTAGCGGGGGGAATTCCTACGAGCAGTACTTC. V usage is TRBV7-9 and J usage is TRBJ2-7; 14 bases map to TRBD2. The CDR3 runs to 17 residues. V was clipped by 5 bases and J by 1 base; unmatched bases: 7. The V gene's germline CDR1 is SEHNR and CDR2 FQNEAQ (reference sequence).

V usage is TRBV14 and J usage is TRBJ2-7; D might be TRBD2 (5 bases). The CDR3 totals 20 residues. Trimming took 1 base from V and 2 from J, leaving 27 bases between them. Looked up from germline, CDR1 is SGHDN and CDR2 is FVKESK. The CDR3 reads CASSQGGGDFWSGRTYEQYF. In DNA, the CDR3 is TGTGCCAGCAGCCAAGGAGGAGGAGACTTTTGGAGCGGCCGTACCTACGAGCAGTACTTC.

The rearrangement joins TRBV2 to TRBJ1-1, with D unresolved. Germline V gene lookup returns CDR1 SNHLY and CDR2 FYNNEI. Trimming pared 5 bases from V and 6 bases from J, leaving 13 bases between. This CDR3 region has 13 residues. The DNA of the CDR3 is TGTGCCAGCAGTCCCGCCGCGTCACCTGAAGCTTTCTTT. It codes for CASSPAASPEAFF.

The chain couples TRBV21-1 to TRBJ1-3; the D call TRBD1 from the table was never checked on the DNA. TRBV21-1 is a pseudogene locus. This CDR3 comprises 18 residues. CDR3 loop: CASNQRWGQRRNINTIYF. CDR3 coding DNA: TGTGCCAGCAACCAAAGATGGGGACAGAGGAGGAATATAAACACCATATATTTT.

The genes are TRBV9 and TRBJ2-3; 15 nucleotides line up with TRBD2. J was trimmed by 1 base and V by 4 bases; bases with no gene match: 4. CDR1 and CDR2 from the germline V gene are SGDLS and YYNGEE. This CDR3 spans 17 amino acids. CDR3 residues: CASSRTSGGAGTDTQYF. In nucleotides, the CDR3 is TGTGCCAGCAGCAGGACTAGCGGGGGGGCCGGCACAGATACGCAGTATTTT. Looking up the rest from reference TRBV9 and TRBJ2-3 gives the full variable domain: DSGVTQTPKHLITATGQRVTLRCSPRSGDLSVYWYQQSLDQGLQFLIQYYNGEERAKGNILERFSAQQFPDLHSELNLSSLELGDSALYFCASSRTSGGAGTDTQYFGPGTRLTVL.

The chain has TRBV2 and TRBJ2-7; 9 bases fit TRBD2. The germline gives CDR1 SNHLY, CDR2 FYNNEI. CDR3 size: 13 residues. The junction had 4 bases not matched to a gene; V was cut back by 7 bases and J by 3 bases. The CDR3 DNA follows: TGTGCCAGCACGCTAGCGGGGATCTACGAGCAGTACTTC. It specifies CASTLAGIYEQYF.

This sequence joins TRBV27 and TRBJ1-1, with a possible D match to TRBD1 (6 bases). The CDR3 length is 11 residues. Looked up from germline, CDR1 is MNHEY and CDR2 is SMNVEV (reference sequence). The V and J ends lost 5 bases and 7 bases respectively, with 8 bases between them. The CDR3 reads CASSKGDEAFF. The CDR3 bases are TGTGCCAGCAGTAAGGGGGATGAAGCTTTCTTT.

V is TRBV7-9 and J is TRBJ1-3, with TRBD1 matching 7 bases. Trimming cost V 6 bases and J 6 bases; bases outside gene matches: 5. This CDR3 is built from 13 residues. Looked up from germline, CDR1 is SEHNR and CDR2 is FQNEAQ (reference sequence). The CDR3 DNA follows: TGTGCCAGCAGGCGACAGGGAGCAAACACCATATATTTT. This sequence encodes CASRRQGANTIYF.

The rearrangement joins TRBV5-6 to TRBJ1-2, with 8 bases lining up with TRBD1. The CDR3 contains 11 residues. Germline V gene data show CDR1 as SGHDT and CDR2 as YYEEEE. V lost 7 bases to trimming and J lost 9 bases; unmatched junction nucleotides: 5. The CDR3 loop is CASQRTGRYTF. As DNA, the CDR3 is TGTGCCAGCCAAAGGACAGGGCGCTACACCTTC. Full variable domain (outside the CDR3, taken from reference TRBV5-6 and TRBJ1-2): DAGVTQSPTHLIKTRGQQVTLRCSPKSGHDTVSWYQQALGQGPQFIFQYYEEEERQRGNFPDRFSGHQFPNYSSELNVNALLLGDSALYLCASQRTGRYTFGSGTRLTVV.

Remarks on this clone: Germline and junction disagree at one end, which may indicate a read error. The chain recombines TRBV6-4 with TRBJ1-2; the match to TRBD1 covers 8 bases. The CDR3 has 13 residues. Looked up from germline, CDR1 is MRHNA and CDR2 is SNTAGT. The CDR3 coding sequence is TGTGCCAGCAGTGACATACGGGACAGGTGGGTTTTCTTC. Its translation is CASSDIRDRWVFF.

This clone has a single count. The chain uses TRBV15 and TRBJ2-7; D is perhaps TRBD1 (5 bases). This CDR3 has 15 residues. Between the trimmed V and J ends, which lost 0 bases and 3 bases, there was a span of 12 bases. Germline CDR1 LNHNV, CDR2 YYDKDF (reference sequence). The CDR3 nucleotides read TGTGCCACCAGCAGAGATAGCCAGGGTATCTACGAGCAGTACTTC. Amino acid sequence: CATSRDSQGIYEQYF.

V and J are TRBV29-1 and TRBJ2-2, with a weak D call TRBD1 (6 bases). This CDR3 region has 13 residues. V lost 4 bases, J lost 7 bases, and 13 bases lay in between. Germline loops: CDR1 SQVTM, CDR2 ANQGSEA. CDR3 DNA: TGCAGCGTTGTAGTGGGGGCGAACGGGGAGCTGTTTTTT. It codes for CSVVVGANGELFF.

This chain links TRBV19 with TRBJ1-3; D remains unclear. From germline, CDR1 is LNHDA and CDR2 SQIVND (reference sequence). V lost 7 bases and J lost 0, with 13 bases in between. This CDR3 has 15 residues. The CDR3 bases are TGTGCCAGTAACCCAGGATACAGCTCTGGAAACACCATATATTTT. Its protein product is CASNPGYSSGNTIYF.

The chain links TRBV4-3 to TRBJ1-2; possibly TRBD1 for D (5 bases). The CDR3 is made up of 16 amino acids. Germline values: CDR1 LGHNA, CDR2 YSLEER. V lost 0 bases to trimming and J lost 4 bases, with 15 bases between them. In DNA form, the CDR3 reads TGCGCCAGCAGCCAAGATGCCCCAGGGAATGCCTATGGCTACACCTTC. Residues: CASSQDAPGNAYGYTF.

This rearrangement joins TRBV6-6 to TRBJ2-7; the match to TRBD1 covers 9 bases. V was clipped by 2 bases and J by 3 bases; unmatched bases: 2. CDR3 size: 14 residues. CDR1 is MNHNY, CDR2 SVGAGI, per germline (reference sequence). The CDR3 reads CASSYVGQGYEQYF. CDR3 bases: TGTGCCAGCAGTTACGTGGGACAGGGCTACGAGCAGTACTTC.

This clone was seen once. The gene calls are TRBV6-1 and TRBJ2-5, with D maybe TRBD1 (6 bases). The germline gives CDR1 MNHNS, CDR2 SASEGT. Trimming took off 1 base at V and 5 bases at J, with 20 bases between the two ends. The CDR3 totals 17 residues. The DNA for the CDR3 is TGTGCCAGCAGTGAAGAGTTGGGGGCCCTCTCAGGGGAGACCCAGTACTTC. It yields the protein CASSEELGALSGETQYF.

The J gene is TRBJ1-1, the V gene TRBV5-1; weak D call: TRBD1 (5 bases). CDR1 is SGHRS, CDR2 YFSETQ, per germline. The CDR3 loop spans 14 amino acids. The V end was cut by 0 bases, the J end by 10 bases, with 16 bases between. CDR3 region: CASSLEGSGGGAFF. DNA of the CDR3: TGCGCCAGCAGCTTGGAGGGCAGCGGGGGAGGAGCTTTCTTT. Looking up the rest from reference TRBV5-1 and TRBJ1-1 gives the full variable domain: KAGVTQTPRYLIKTRGQQVTLSCSPISGHRSVSWYQQTPGQGLQFLFEYFSETQRNKGNFPGRFSGRQFSNSRSEMNVSTLELGDSALYLCASSLEGSGGGAFFGQGTRLTVV.

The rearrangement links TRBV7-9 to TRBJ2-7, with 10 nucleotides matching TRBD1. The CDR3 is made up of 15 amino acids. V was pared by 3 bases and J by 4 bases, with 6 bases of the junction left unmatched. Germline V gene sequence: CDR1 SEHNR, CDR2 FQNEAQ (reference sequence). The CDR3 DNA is TGTGCCAGCAGCTTCGCCGGGGACAGGGGTTACGAGCAGTACTTC. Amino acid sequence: CASSFAGDRGYEQYF.

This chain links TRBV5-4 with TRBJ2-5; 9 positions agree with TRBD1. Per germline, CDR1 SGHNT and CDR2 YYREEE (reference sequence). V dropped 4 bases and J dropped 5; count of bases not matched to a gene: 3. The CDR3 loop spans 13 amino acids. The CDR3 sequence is CASSPGQGETQYF. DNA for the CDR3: TGTGCCAGCAGCCCCGGACAGGGGGAGACCCAGTACTTC.

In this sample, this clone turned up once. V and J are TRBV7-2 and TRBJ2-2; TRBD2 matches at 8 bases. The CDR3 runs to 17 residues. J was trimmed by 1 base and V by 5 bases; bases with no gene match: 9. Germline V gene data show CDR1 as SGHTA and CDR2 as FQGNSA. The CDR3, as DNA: TGTGCCAGCAGCGACGGGGGGGGCACTTGGAACACCGGGGAGCTGTTTTTT. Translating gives CASSDGGGTWNTGELFF.

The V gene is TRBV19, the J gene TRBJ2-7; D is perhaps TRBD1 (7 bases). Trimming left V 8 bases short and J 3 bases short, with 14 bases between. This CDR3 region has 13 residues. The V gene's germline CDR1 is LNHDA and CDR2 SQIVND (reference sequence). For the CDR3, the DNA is TGTGCCAGTTCCGGGACAGCGGGCTACGAGCAGTACTTC. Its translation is CASSGTAGYEQYF.

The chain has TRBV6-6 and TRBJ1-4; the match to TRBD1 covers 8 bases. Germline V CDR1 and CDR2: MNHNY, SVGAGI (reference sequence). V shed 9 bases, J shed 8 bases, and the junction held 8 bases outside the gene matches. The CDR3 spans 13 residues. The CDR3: CASDRGSGEKLFF. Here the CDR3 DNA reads TGTGCCAGTGACAGGGGATCGGGCGAAAAACTGTTTTTT.

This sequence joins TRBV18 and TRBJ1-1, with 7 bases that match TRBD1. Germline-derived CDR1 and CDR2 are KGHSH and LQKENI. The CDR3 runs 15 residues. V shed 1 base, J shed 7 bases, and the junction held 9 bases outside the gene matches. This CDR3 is CASSPQGAAFLEAFF. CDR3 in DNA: TGTGCCAGCTCACCACAGGGGGCCGCCTTCCTTGAAGCTTTCTTT.